The 18 T cell receptor beta chains below were found in one sample sequenced in a study of cytomegalovirus exposure and HLA in healthy donors. The PCR was carried out with 60 Vbeta primers and 13 Jbeta primers. Profiling relied on immunoSEQ multiplex PCR, and the TCRdb table lists in-frame clones only, not all of them. This table has 100,000 or so clones, 84% appearing once. Sequencing was done on a sample of PBMCs. The receptors here all came from a woman between 18 and 29 years old in good health and CMV-seronegative.

The rearrangement links TRBV1 to TRBJ2-7; TRBD1, the table's D call, was not compared with the DNA. TRBV1 is a pseudogene. The CDR3 is 14 residues long. In DNA form, the CDR3 reads TGCACCAGCACCGACGTAACAGGGAGCTACGAGCAGTACTTC. This codes for CTSTDVTGSYEQYF.

The chain uses TRBV23-1 and TRBJ2-5; 14 nucleotides align to TRBD2. TRBV23-1 is labeled an ORF, and its function is uncertain. CDR3 length: 16 amino acids. CDR3 residues: CGYQEGTSGSGKTQYF. In DNA form, the CDR3 reads TGCGGCTACCAAGAGGGGACTAGCGGGAGCGGAAAGACCCAGTACTTC.

This chain joins TRBV28 and TRBJ1-4; D might be TRBD1 (6 bases). Trimming shortened V by 6 bases and J by 3 bases, and 14 bases separated the two germline ends. Looked up from germline, CDR1 is MDHEN and CDR2 is SYDVKM. The CDR3 loop spans 15 amino acids. The CDR3 protein is CASRSPGQSNEKLFF. The DNA for the CDR3 is TGTGCCAGCAGGTCTCCGGGACAATCTAATGAAAAACTGTTTTTT.

This sequence joins TRBV4-3 and TRBJ1-2; TRBD1 matches at 7 bases. CDR1 is LGHNA and CDR2 is YSLEER in the germline V gene. The CDR3 runs 15 residues. V lost 0 bases, J lost 5 bases, and 6 bases stayed unmatched. CDR3 in DNA: TGCGCCAGCAGCCAAGAGACAGGGACTAGGTATGGCTACACCTTC. Translating it yields CASSQETGTRYGYTF.

The chain carries TRBV6-5 and TRBJ2-7; tentatively, D is TRBD2 (5 bases). The V gene lost 6 bases and the J gene lost 2 bases, with 11 bases spanning the gap. In germline, CDR1 is MNHEY, CDR2 SVGAGI. The CDR3 runs to 13 residues. This chain's CDR3 is CASSKAGAYEQYF. Written as DNA, the CDR3 is TGTGCCAGCAGCAAAGCCGGGGCCTACGAGCAGTACTTC.

The chain links TRBV30 to TRBJ2-5; TRBD2 matches at 11 bases. V lost 2 bases, J lost 5 bases, and 16 bases stayed unmatched. Germline V lookup: CDR1 GTSNPN, CDR2 SVGIG (reference sequence). The CDR3 has 18 amino acids. The CDR3 DNA reads as TGTGCCTGGAGTTACGGGATAGCGGGGGGGGATGGGGAGGAGACCCAGTACTTC. Protein: CAWSYGIAGGDGEETQYF.

The rearrangement uses TRBV4-1 and TRBJ2-5; the match to TRBD2 covers 13 bases. J was trimmed by 5 bases and V by 3 bases; bases with no gene match: 9. Per germline, CDR1 MGHRA and CDR2 YSYEKL. This CDR3 contains 17 residues. The CDR3 spells CASSHGTSGEDAETQYF. CDR3 in DNA: TGCGCCAGCAGCCACGGGACTAGCGGGGAAGACGCGGAGACCCAGTACTTC.

Note on this clone: At one end, the junction sequence differs from germline, possibly due to a read error. The chain has TRBV7-9 and TRBJ1-2; a weak D match, TRBD1 (5 bases). The CDR3 runs to 16 residues. Per the germline V gene, CDR1 is SEHNR and CDR2 is FQNEAQ (reference sequence). DNA of the CDR3: TGTTCCAGCAGTATGGCTGGGACTTCCTATAACTATGGCTACACCTTC. Translated: CSSSMAGTSYNYGYTF.

This chain uses TRBV15 with TRBJ1-2, with 8 bases matching TRBD1. The V segment lost 0 bases and the J segment 9 bases; nucleotides outside the gene matches: 3. Germline lookup yields CDR1 LNHNV and CDR2 YYDKDF (reference sequence). The CDR3 loop spans 13 amino acids. CDR3 protein: CATSRDRQGRYTF. The CDR3 bases are TGTGCCACCAGCAGAGACCGACAGGGGCGCTACACCTTC.

The chain is built from TRBV5-4 and TRBJ2-7, with D perhaps TRBD2 (5 bases). Germline loops: CDR1 SGHNT, CDR2 YYREEE (reference sequence). CDR3 length equals 13 residues. The V end was cut by 4 bases, the J end by 3 bases, with 11 bases between. Here the CDR3 DNA reads TGTGCCAGCAGCCCCCGTGAGGGCTACGAGCAGTACTTC. This codes for CASSPREGYEQYF.

This rearrangement joins TRBV28 to TRBJ2-5; 8 bases align to TRBD1. The end of the DNA fits TRBJ2-7 better, so the J call may be wrong. Germline CDR1 MDHEN, CDR2 SYDVKM. This CDR3 spans 14 amino acids. CDR3 sequence (DNA): TGTGCCAGCAGTTTCGCGGGACAGGAGTACGAGCAGTACTTC. This gives the protein CASSFAGQEYEQYF.

The rearrangement joins TRBV6-4 to TRBJ2-7, with 9 positions matching TRBD2. With V trimmed by 4 bases and J by 2 bases, 0 bases remained unmatched. The germline V gene encodes CDR1 MRHNA and CDR2 SNTAGT. CDR3 size: 13 residues. This CDR3 is CASSGTSAYEQYF. The DNA of the CDR3 is TGTGCCAGCAGTGGGACTAGCGCCTACGAGCAGTACTTC.

This clone has only a few counts. The chain carries TRBV10-2 and TRBJ1-1; 10 nucleotides align to TRBD1. The ends lost 0 bases at V and 6 bases at J; junction bases unmatched: 16. The CDR3 length is 19 residues. Germline values: CDR1 WSHSY, CDR2 SAAADI. The DNA of the CDR3 is TGCGCCAGCAGTGAGTCGTCATTGCCTTTGGGACAGGGGTCGGCTGAAGCTTTCTTT. It yields the protein CASSESSLPLGQGSAEAFF.

The chain is built from TRBV11-2 and TRBJ2-5, with D tentatively TRBD2 (5 bases). TRBJ2-7 explains the end of the DNA better; the J call may be wrong. This CDR3 comprises 15 residues. Per germline, CDR1 SGHAT and CDR2 FQNNGV. Here the CDR3 DNA reads TGTGCCAGCAGCTTAGTTTTGGGAGCTTCCTACGAGCAGTACTTC. Encoded protein: CASSLVLGASYEQYF.

The chain links TRBV5-6 to TRBJ2-3; TRBD1 agrees at 10 bases. Trimming took 0 bases from V and 3 from J; bases not matched to a gene: 10. Germline V CDR1 and CDR2: SGHDT, YYEEEE. The CDR3 has 18 residues. The CDR3 sequence is CASSLGGWGQGMTDTQYF. DNA of the CDR3: TGTGCCAGCAGCTTGGGTGGGTGGGGACAGGGGATGACAGATACGCAGTATTTT.

V is TRBV5-1 and J is TRBJ2-5; TRBD1 might be the D (6 bases). The end of the DNA is better explained by TRBJ2-7, so the J call may be wrong. The CDR3 consists of 14 residues. The germline gives CDR1 SGHRS, CDR2 YFSETQ. CDR3 sequence (DNA): TGCGCCAGCAGCTTGGGAACAGGGATCGGCGAGCAGTACTTC. Its translation is CASSLGTGIGEQYF.

As DNA, the CDR3 is TGTGCCAGTAGTTACCGGGAATCTGGAAACACCATATATTTT. Translated, it gives CASSYRESGNTIYF. The chain employs TRBV19 and TRBJ1-3; D unresolved. The CDR3 runs 14 residues. V shed 5 bases and J shed 1 base, with 9 bases lying between them. Germline V gene lookup returns CDR1 LNHDA and CDR2 SQIVND (reference sequence).

The V call is TRBV9, the J call TRBJ2-3; D is perhaps TRBD1 (7 bases). The CDR3 sequence is 14 residues long. Germline V CDR1 and CDR2: SGDLS, YYNGEE. Trimming took off 3 bases at V and 6 bases at J, with 14 bases between the two ends. The CDR3, as DNA: TGTGCCAGCAGCGCAGGGGGGAGTTGGGATACGCAGTATTTT. Its translation is CASSAGGSWDTQYF.